Sequencing of this T cell receptor beta chain was carried out in a study of shared clonotypes between healthy human individuals. A split of CD4+ cells into CD45RA+ naive and CD45RA-negative memory subsets was performed. Sequenced by immunoSEQ multiplex PCR; TCRdb stores in-frame clones only, minus some. The profile covers a few million clones, with roughly 93% appearing a single time and about 0.39% taken by the ten largest. From germline, CDR1 is SGHRS and CDR2 YFSETQ. This CDR3 has 15 residues. V was pared by 8 bases and J by 7 bases, with 17 bases of the junction left unmatched. The sample was naive CD4+ T cells from PBMCs. The subset is: CD45RA+ positively selected. V gene TRBV5-1 combines with J gene TRBJ2-5, with 7 bases matching TRBD1. The sequence derives from a young man in good health. Some clones in this sample may be carry-over from other donors' samples. DNA for the CDR3: TGCGCCAGTACGGGGACAGACAGGGTGAGCGGGACCCAGTACTTC. The encoded protein is CASTGTDRVSGTQYF.